These 29 T cell receptor beta chains share one sample of origin, sequenced in a study of T-cell memory formation after mild COVID-19. TCRdb reanalysed the 5' RACE reads using MiXCR and keeps one entry per CDR3 protein. The data contain 450,000 or so distinct CDR3 sequences, approximately 23% of them singletons. Sequencing input: PBMCs or a T cell subset sorted from them (not recorded which). The receptors here all came from an adult woman who had mild COVID-19 (a few samples of this study predate the infection). Cell type and time point are not known.

This chain links TRBV5-1 with TRBJ2-3; 10 bases agree with TRBD2. Germline V gene data show CDR1 as SGHRS and CDR2 as YFSETQ. The CDR3 consists of 17 residues. The J segment lost 2 bases and the V segment lost 2 bases, leaving 8 bases of the junction unmatched. Here the CDR3 reads CASSLPLAGANTDTQYF. Written as DNA, the CDR3 is TGCGCCAGCAGCTTACCCCTAGCGGGGGCGAACACAGATACGCAGTATTTT.

This clonotype was observed a handful of times. The chain links TRBV5-4 to TRBJ1-3, with TRBD1 as a possible D gene (5 bases). Germline V CDR1 and CDR2: SGHNT, YYREEE (reference sequence). V lost 2 bases and J lost 0, with 9 bases in between. The CDR3 runs to 15 residues. CDR3 in DNA: TGTGCCAGCAGCTTAAGGACAACCTCTGGAAACACCATATATTTT. This translates into CASSLRTTSGNTIYF.

CDR3 nucleotide sequence: TGTGCCAGCACCCGACTAGCGGGGGACTACACAGATACGCAGTATTTT. Amino acid sequence: CASTRLAGDYTDTQYF. The chain has TRBV6-5 and TRBJ2-3, with 12 bases fitting TRBD2. Germline values: CDR1 MNHEY, CDR2 SVGAGI. V shed 7 bases and J 2 bases; nucleotides not matched to a gene: 7. This CDR3 spans 16 amino acids.

Here the CDR3 reads CASSVWAGGITDTQYF. The CDR3 DNA follows: TGTGCCAGCAGCGTATGGGCGGGGGGTATTACAGATACGCAGTATTTT. This rearrangement joins TRBV9 to TRBJ2-3, with 8 bases identical to TRBD2. The junction had 7 bases not matched to a gene; V was cut back by 1 base and J by 3 bases. The CDR3 runs to 16 residues. Germline CDR1 is SGDLS and CDR2 is YYNGEE.

The chain uses TRBV2 and TRBJ1-1, with 9 nucleotides matching TRBD1. The germline V gene has CDR1 SNHLY and CDR2 FYNNEI. Trimming took 6 bases from V and 6 from J; bases not matched to a gene: 5. CDR3 length: 13 residues. The CDR3 protein is CASRDRGLPEAFF. The CDR3 bases are TGTGCCAGCAGGGACAGGGGTTTACCTGAAGCTTTCTTT.

This clonotype was seen only a few times. The rearrangement links TRBV12-3 or TRBV12-4 to TRBJ1-6; 7 bases map to TRBD1. The trim removed 5 bases at V and 8 bases at J, leaving 9 bases unmatched. The CDR3 runs 15 residues. The CDR3 sequence is CASSPRGQGDSPLHF. The CDR3 DNA reads as TGTGCCAGCAGTCCTCGGGGGCAGGGGGATTCACCCCTCCACTTT.

The rearrangement uses TRBV6-5 and TRBJ2-7; unclear D gene. CDR3 length: 12 amino acids. The V gene lost 2 bases and the J gene lost 3 bases, with 5 bases spanning the gap. Looked up from germline, CDR1 is MNHEY and CDR2 is SVGAGI. CDR3 amino acids: CASSYNSYEQYF. The CDR3, as DNA: TGTGCCAGCAGTTACAACAGCTACGAGCAGTACTTC.

This clonotype was observed a handful of times. The gene calls are TRBV5-1 and TRBJ2-6, with D maybe TRBD2 (6 bases). Trimming left V 0 bases short and J 0 bases short, with 19 bases between. The CDR3 runs to 20 residues. CDR1 and CDR2 (germline): SGHRS, YFSETQ. DNA for the CDR3: TGCGCCAGCAGCTTGGCCCGGCTAGCGACCCGTGTCTCTGGGGCCAACGTCCTGACTTTC. Translation: CASSLARLATRVSGANVLTF.

This clonotype was counted between two and nine times. The chain has TRBV7-3 and TRBJ2-2; tentative D call: TRBD1 (5 bases). Germline V gives CDR1 SGHTA, CDR2 FQGTGA. V was clipped by 3 bases and J by 3 bases, with 17 bases between them. The CDR3 has 17 residues. CDR3 in DNA: TGTGCCAGCAGCTTGGATCTGAGTTTCAGGGACACCGGGGAGCTGTTTTTT. It codes for CASSLDLSFRDTGELFF.

This clonotype showed up just a few times. The chain uses TRBV7-9 and TRBJ2-3; 9 bases align to TRBD1. CDR3 length: 16 residues. With 5 bases clipped from V and 3 bases from J, the junction kept 9 bases outside the gene matches. Germline CDR1 is SEHNR and CDR2 is FQNEAQ (reference sequence). The CDR3 DNA reads as TGTGCCAGCAGCCCACCGGGACAGGGACTAACAGATACGCAGTATTTT. This gives the protein CASSPPGQGLTDTQYF.

This clonotype has only a few counts. This sequence joins TRBV7-8 and TRBJ2-2, with D uncertain. CDR1 and CDR2 from the germline V gene are SGHVS and FQNEAQ. V was pared by 3 bases and J by 2 bases, with 25 bases between. CDR3 length: 20 amino acids. CDR3 in amino acids: CASSFGIRPHGPKNTGELFF. The CDR3 nucleotides are TGTGCCAGCAGCTTTGGTATTCGGCCTCACGGCCCCAAAAACACCGGGGAGCTGTTTTTT.

This clonotype occurred a few times. The chain employs TRBV12-3 or TRBV12-4 and TRBJ1-2; perhaps TRBD1 as D (5 bases). CDR3 size: 14 residues. V lost 10 bases and J lost 0, with 15 bases in between. The CDR3 DNA reads as TGTGCCACCGAACGACAGCTAGCTAACTATGGCTACACCTTC. This encodes CATERQLANYGYTF.

The CDR3 nucleotides are TGCAGTACGGGACTAGCGGGAGATCGCAGCTCCTACAATGAGCAGTTCTTC. It encodes CSTGLAGDRSSYNEQFF. The chain links TRBV20-1 to TRBJ2-1; TRBD2 aligns across 14 bases. Germline CDR1 DFQATT, CDR2 SNEGSKA (reference sequence). V shed 8 bases, J shed 0 bases, and the junction held 9 bases outside the gene matches. CDR3 size: 17 residues.

This clonotype was counted between two and nine times. The gene calls are TRBV23-1 and TRBJ1-5, with 10 bases identical to TRBD1. TRBV23-1 qualifies as an ORF whose function is uncertain. V gave up 5 bases and J gave up 3 bases; unmatched junction bases: 10. This CDR3 has 17 amino acids. The CDR3 nucleotides are TGCGCCAGCAGTTCCACGGGACAGGGGAAGCACAATCAGCCCCAGCATTTT. Protein: CASSSTGQGKHNQPQHF.

This clonotype was counted only a few times. CDR3 sequence: CASSGGGEQYF. DNA for the CDR3: TGTGCCAGCAGTGGGGGAGGCGAGCAGTACTTC. The chain links TRBV6-5 to TRBJ2-7, with D tentatively TRBD2 (6 bases). Per the germline V gene, CDR1 is MNHEY and CDR2 is SVGAGI. Trimming removed 5 bases at V and 6 bases at J, with 8 bases between. CDR3 length equals 11 residues.

The V gene is TRBV20-1, the J gene TRBJ2-5; D could derive from TRBD1 or TRBD2 (5 bases each). The CDR3 consists of 13 residues. Germline CDR1 is DFQATT and CDR2 is SNEGSKA (reference sequence). V was trimmed by 4 bases and J by 9 bases, leaving 18 bases between them. The CDR3: CSATGTRSQAQYF. DNA for the CDR3: TGCAGTGCTACCGGGACCAGGAGTCAGGCCCAGTACTTC.

This clonotype was observed a handful of times. The CDR3 sequence: CASSAGTSFGETQYF. CDR3 nucleotide sequence: TGTGCCAGCAGCGCGGGGACTAGCTTCGGTGAGACCCAGTACTTC. V is TRBV9 and J is TRBJ2-5, with 9 positions matching TRBD2. Germline V lookup: CDR1 SGDLS, CDR2 YYNGEE. This CDR3 spans 15 amino acids. V lost 3 bases to trimming and J lost 5 bases; unmatched junction nucleotides: 8.

This sequence joins TRBV5-1 and TRBJ2-2; D not certain. The CDR3 length is 13 residues. Trimming left V 3 bases short and J 5 bases short, with 8 bases between. CDR1 and CDR2 (germline): SGHRS, YFSETQ. The CDR3 DNA reads TGCGCCAGCAGCTCGCGGCTAACCGGGGAGCTGTTTTTT. Translation gives CASSSRLTGELFF. Complete variable domain (other parts from reference TRBV5-1 and TRBJ2-2): KAGVTQTPRYLIKTRGQQVTLSCSPISGHRSVSWYQQTPGQGLQFLFEYFSETQRNKGNFPGRFSGRQFSNSRSEMNVSTLELGDSALYLCASSSRLTGELFFGEGSRLTVL.

This chain joins TRBV5-1 and TRBJ2-7; D is undetermined. The CDR3 loop spans 14 amino acids. V lost 0 bases to trimming and J lost 3 bases, with 10 bases between them. Germline assignment: CDR1 SGHRS and CDR2 YFSETQ. CDR3 protein: CASSLEGPFYEQYF. CDR3 bases: TGCGCCAGCAGCTTGGAGGGTCCCTTCTACGAGCAGTACTTC.

There are a few counts of this clonotype. The rearrangement links TRBV4-2 to TRBJ2-7; TRBD2 agrees at 9 bases. The CDR3 sequence is 19 residues long. V was clipped by 0 bases and J by 2 bases; unmatched bases: 14. Germline V gives CDR1 LGHNA, CDR2 YNFKEQ. The CDR3 is CASSQEVGLEVAGAYEQYF. The CDR3 DNA follows: TGTGCCAGCAGCCAAGAAGTGGGTTTGGAGGTAGCGGGGGCCTACGAGCAGTACTTC.

The sample holds a few counts of this clonotype. The V call is TRBV15, the J call TRBJ2-4, with a tentative D call TRBD1 (6 bases). Germline CDR1 reads LNHNV; CDR2 reads YYDKDF (reference sequence). V was pared by 1 base and J by 0 bases, with 13 bases between. CDR3 length: 17 residues. Here the CDR3 DNA reads TGTGCCACCAGCAGAGCCCTGGACAGCCTAGCCAAAAACATTCAGTACTTC. Its translation: CATSRALDSLAKNIQYF.

Ten or more counts support this clonotype. The gene calls are TRBV12-3 or TRBV12-4 and TRBJ2-3; D is uncertain. Trimming cost V 7 bases and J 1 base, with 3 bases left between them. The CDR3 loop spans 11 amino acids. For the CDR3, the DNA is TGTGCCAGCACAGGCACAGATACGCAGTATTTT. This encodes CASTGTDTQYF.

With regard to this clonotype: At one end the junction does not follow the germline gene, possibly because of a read error. The rearrangement links TRBV20-1 to TRBJ2-3; 8 bases line up with TRBD1. The germline CDR1 and CDR2 sequences are DFQATT and SNEGSKA (reference sequence). The CDR3 runs to 11 residues. The CDR3 protein is CSAHLDRERSF. Here the CDR3 DNA reads TGCAGTGCCCACCTGGACAGGGAGCGGAGTTTT.

The J gene is TRBJ2-3, the V gene TRBV10-3, with TRBD2 matching over 7 bases. Germline trimming cut 8 bases from V and 3 bases from J; bases unmatched to any gene: 8. Germline V gene lookup returns CDR1 ENHRY and CDR2 SYGVKD. CDR3 length equals 14 residues. CDR3 amino acids: CAIATGGRTDTQYF. The CDR3 DNA reads TGTGCCATCGCTACCGGGGGGAGGACAGATACGCAGTATTTT.

The chain joins TRBV24-1 to TRBJ2-1, with TRBD1 matching over 7 bases. Germline loops: CDR1 KGHDR, CDR2 SFDVKD. J lost 7 bases, V lost 10 bases, and 12 bases had no gene match. This CDR3 comprises 14 residues. Here the CDR3 DNA reads TGTGCCACTGGCTGGACAGGAGAGAGGAATGAGCAGTTCTTC. This gives the protein CATGWTGERNEQFF.

The V call is TRBV25-1, the J call TRBJ1-3; D is possibly TRBD1 (6 bases). The V end lost 0 bases, the J end lost 0 bases, and 9 bases lay between the germline ends. CDR3 size: 16 residues. CDR1 and CDR2 (germline): MGHDK, SYGVNS. CDR3: CASSEYWDNSGNTIYF. CDR3 in DNA: TGTGCCAGCAGTGAATATTGGGACAACTCTGGAAACACCATATATTTT.

The chain joins TRBV4-1 to TRBJ2-7; TRBD2 is a possible D gene (5 bases). CDR1 MGHRA and CDR2 YSYEKL come from the germline V gene. Trimming took 1 base from V and 4 from J, leaving 8 bases between them. The CDR3 sequence is 13 residues long. CDR3 sequence reads: CASSQGPGYEQYF. In DNA, the CDR3 is TGCGCCAGCAGCCAAGGACCGGGGTACGAGCAGTACTTC.

The rearrangement links TRBV10-3 to TRBJ1-5; D is undetermined. The CDR3 totals 16 residues. Germline CDR1 is ENHRY and CDR2 is SYGVKD. The germline V and J ends were trimmed by 6 bases and 2 bases, with 17 bases remaining between them. CDR3 amino acids: CAISVENTVGNQPQHF. CDR3 DNA sequence: TGTGCCATCAGCGTCGAAAACACAGTCGGCAATCAGCCCCAGCATTTT.

This clonotype showed up just a few times. The chain carries TRBV7-2 and TRBJ2-5; maybe TRBD1 (6 bases). Trimming removed 3 bases from V and 0 bases from J, with 11 bases in between. Germline lookup yields CDR1 SGHTA and CDR2 FQGNSA. The CDR3 contains 15 residues. The CDR3 bases are TGTGCCAGCAGCTTCTCGGGGACAAACCAAGAGACCCAGTACTTC. Translation: CASSFSGTNQETQYF.